Presented here are 7 T cell receptor beta chains from one specimen sequenced in a study of tumor and adjacent non-tumor tissue in lung cancer. The library came from three nested PCR rounds adapted from ARM-PCR protocols. One entry per CDR3 protein results from TCRdb running MiXCR on the multiplex PCR reads. Among roughly 93,000 distinct CDR3 sequences listed, less than 75% were seen once. The template was RNA from unsorted bulk tissue. Sequencing input: lung tumor tissue. The receptor set was obtained from a man aged 60 to 69 with non-small cell lung cancer.

This clonotype came up many times. The V call is TRBV4-1, the J call TRBJ1-2, with TRBD1 matching 7 bases. The ends lost 1 base at V and 5 bases at J; junction bases unmatched: 7. CDR3 length equals 15 residues. CDR1 and CDR2 (germline): MGHRA, YSYEKL. The CDR3 DNA sequence: TGCGCCAGCAGCCAAGCTCCAACAGGGGCTTATGGCTACACCTTC. It yields the protein CASSQAPTGAYGYTF.

About this clonotype itself: One end of the junction varies from germline; a read error may be responsible. This chain links TRBV4-1 with TRBJ2-7; D might be TRBD1 (5 bases). Per the germline V gene, CDR1 is MGHRA and CDR2 is YSYEKL. This CDR3 has 15 residues. CDR3 loop: CASSQDDSSSYEQHF. The CDR3 DNA follows: TGTGCCAGCAGCCAAGATGACAGCTCCTCCTACGAGCAGCACTTC.

In the case of this clonotype: A much larger clone differs by one base, so this may be a read error. The chain uses TRBV7-2 and TRBJ1-1; 8 nucleotides agree with TRBD1. This CDR3 has 16 residues. Germline CDR1 is SGHTA and CDR2 is FQGNSA. The CDR3, as DNA: TGTCCCAGCAGCCCCTTTTCCGCAGGGGGCCACACTGAAGCTTTCTTT. Translating gives CPSSPFSAGGHTEAFF. The full variable domain, in which reference TRBV7-2 and TRBJ1-1 provide the parts outside the CDR3, is GAGVSQSPSNKVTEKGKDVELRCDPISGHTALYWYRQSLGQGLEFLIYFQGNSAPDKSGLPSDRFSAERTGGSVSTLTIQRTQQEDSAVYLCPSSPFSAGGHTEAFFGQGTRLTVV.

This clonotype was detected a few times. J is TRBJ2-1 and V is TRBV25-1, with D tentatively TRBD1 or TRBD2 (5 bases each). Trimming shortened V by 4 bases and J by 0 bases, and 13 bases separated the two germline ends. This CDR3 comprises 16 residues. Germline-derived CDR1 and CDR2 are MGHDK and SYGVNS. The CDR3 region has the DNA TGTGCCAGCAGTGTGATCGGGGCTAGCTCCTACAATGAGCAGTTCTTC. It yields the protein CASSVIGASSYNEQFF. Filled out from reference TRBV25-1 and TRBJ2-1, the complete variable domain reads EADIYQTPRYLVIGTGKKITLECSQTMGHDKMYWYQQDPGMELHLIHYSYGVNSTEKGDLSSESTVSRIRTEHFPLTLESARPSHTSQYLCASSVIGASSYNEQFFGPGTRLTVL.

In this sample, this clonotype turned up many times. The gene calls are TRBV28 and TRBJ1-2; 9 nucleotides agree with TRBD1. Germline CDR1 MDHEN, CDR2 SYDVKM. The CDR3 contains 14 residues. V shed 3 bases and J 7 bases; nucleotides not matched to a gene: 6. The CDR3 loop is CASSFGTGTLGYTF. The CDR3 bases are TGTGCCAGCAGTTTTGGGACAGGGACTCTTGGCTACACCTTC.

Comment on this clonotype: This CDR3 is missing its conserved last phenylalanine or tryptophan, likely due to a read error. J is TRBJ2-6 and V is TRBV29-1; TRBD2 is a possible D gene (6 bases). Germline V gives CDR1 SQVTM, CDR2 ANQGSEA. The CDR3 loop spans 16 amino acids. The CDR3 reads CSVLPGRGTGAYVLTL. The CDR3 nucleotides read TGCAGCGTTCTACCGGGACGGGGGACTGGGGCCTACGTCCTGACTCTC.

The chain couples TRBV29-1 to TRBJ2-1; 13 nucleotides agree with TRBD2. This CDR3 is 15 amino acids long. V shed 4 bases and J 6 bases; nucleotides not matched to a gene: 6. Germline lookup yields CDR1 SQVTM and CDR2 ANQGSEA. Here the CDR3 reads CSVGTLAGGPNEQFF. The DNA of the CDR3 is TGCAGCGTTGGGACACTAGCGGGAGGGCCCAATGAGCAGTTCTTC.